Below are 8 T cell receptor beta chains sequenced from a single sample in a study of cytomegalovirus exposure and HLA in healthy donors. Primers: 60 Vbeta forward and 13 Jbeta reverse. Only in-frame clones appear in the TCRdb table, and some are missing; sequencing was by immunoSEQ multiplex PCR. The data hold some 150,000 clones, with around 88% observed a single time. The sample was PBMCs. These receptors were obtained from a woman aged 25 to 45 in good health and CMV-seronegative.

The V gene is TRBV10-1, the J gene TRBJ1-1; 8 nucleotides agree with TRBD1. Germline CDR1 and CDR2: WNHNN and SYGVQD (reference sequence). Trimming cost V 5 bases and J 6 bases; bases outside gene matches: 8. This CDR3 has 14 residues. CDR3 coding DNA: TGCGCCAGCAGTAACACAGGGGGGCTGGCTGAAGCTTTCTTT. It is translated as CASSNTGGLAEAFF.

The chain combines TRBV7-9 with TRBJ2-3; D is perhaps TRBD2 (6 bases). The CDR3 has 15 residues. The V end was cut by 5 bases, the J end by 1 base, with 13 bases between. The germline CDR1 and CDR2 sequences are SEHNR and FQNEAQ (reference sequence). The CDR3 reads CASSPPGLRTDTQYF. DNA of the CDR3: TGTGCCAGCAGCCCTCCGGGACTCCGCACAGATACGCAGTATTTT.

J is TRBJ2-5 and V is TRBV7-2; 13 nucleotides line up with TRBD2. V shed 4 bases, J shed 1 base, and the junction held 3 bases outside the gene matches. The CDR3 contains 16 residues. CDR1 is SGHTA, CDR2 FQGNSA, per germline. The CDR3 DNA follows: TGTGCCAGCAGCTACCGGACTAGCGGGGGCCAAGAGACCCAGTACTTC. Translated, it gives CASSYRTSGGQETQYF.

The chain recombines TRBV7-2 with TRBJ1-2; D gene ambiguous. The CDR3 has 14 residues. From germline, CDR1 is SGHTA and CDR2 FQGNSA. The V end lost 1 base, the J end lost 7 bases, and 13 bases lay between the germline ends. CDR3 residues: CASSLEAGTRGYTF. Written as DNA, the CDR3 is TGTGCCAGCAGCTTAGAAGCAGGAACCCGTGGCTACACCTTC.

The chain couples TRBV9 to TRBJ2-7; D might be TRBD2 (6 bases). The CDR3 extends over 14 amino acids. Germline CDR1 is SGDLS and CDR2 is YYNGEE. Trimming removed 4 bases at V and 0 bases at J, with 11 bases between. CDR3 bases: TGTGCCAGCAGCTCGACGGGGGACTCCTACGAGCAGTACTTC. Amino acid sequence: CASSSTGDSYEQYF.

V usage is TRBV6-4 and J usage is TRBJ2-3; weak D call: TRBD2 (7 bases). CDR3 size: 14 residues. The germline gives CDR1 MRHNA, CDR2 SNTAGT. Trimming pared 0 bases from V and 5 bases from J, leaving 9 bases between. CDR3 DNA sequence: TGTGCCAGCAGTGACTCCGGGGGGCGAGATACGCAGTATTTT. Its protein product is CASSDSGGRDTQYF.

V is TRBV5-1 and J is TRBJ1-4; possible D gene TRBD1, 5 bases. Germline V gene data show CDR1 as SGHRS and CDR2 as YFSETQ. This CDR3 is 17 amino acids long. V gave up 3 bases and J gave up 5 bases, with 20 bases separating them. Here the CDR3 DNA reads TGCGCCAGCAGCTCCAGCAATCCGGGACTCACGAATGAAAAACTGTTTTTT. Amino acids: CASSSSNPGLTNEKLFF.

This sequence joins TRBV6-4 and TRBJ2-1, with TRBD2 identical over 12 bases. V was clipped by 3 bases and J by 12 bases; unmatched bases: 12. Germline V CDR1 and CDR2: MRHNA, SNTAGT. This CDR3 spans 16 amino acids. The CDR3 DNA reads TGTGCCAGCAGTGAGCTGGGCGTTGCGACTAGCGGGAGGCAGTTCTTC. Its translation: CASSELGVATSGRQFF.